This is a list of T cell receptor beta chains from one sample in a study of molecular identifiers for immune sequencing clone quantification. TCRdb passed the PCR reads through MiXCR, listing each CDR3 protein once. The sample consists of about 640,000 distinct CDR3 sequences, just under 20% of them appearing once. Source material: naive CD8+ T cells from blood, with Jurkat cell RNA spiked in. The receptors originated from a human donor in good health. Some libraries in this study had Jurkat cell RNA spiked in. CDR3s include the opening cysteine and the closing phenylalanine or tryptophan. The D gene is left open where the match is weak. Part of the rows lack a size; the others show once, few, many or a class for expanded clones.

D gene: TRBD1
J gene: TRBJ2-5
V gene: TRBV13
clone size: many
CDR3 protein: CASSSGQGARETQYF
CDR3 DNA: TGTGCCAGCAGCTCCGGACAGGGGGCGAGGGAGACCCAGTACTTC

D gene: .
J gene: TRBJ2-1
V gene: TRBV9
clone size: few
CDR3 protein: CASSVAGGNEQFF
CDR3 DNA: TGTGCCAGCAGCGTAGCTGGGGGGAATGAGCAGTTCTTC

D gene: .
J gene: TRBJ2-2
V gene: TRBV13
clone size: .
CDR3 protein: CASRFGANTGELFF
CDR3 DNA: TGTGCCAGCCGATTCGGGGCGAACACCGGGGAGCTGTTTTTT

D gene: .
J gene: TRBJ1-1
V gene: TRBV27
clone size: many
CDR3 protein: CASSLSGVTEAFF
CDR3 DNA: TGTGCCAGCAGTTTATCAGGGGTCACTGAAGCTTTCTTT

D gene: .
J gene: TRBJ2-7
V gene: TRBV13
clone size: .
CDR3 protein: CASSTTVAHSYEQYF
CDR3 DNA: TGTGCCAGCAGCACGACAGTAGCCCACTCCTACGAGCAGTACTTC

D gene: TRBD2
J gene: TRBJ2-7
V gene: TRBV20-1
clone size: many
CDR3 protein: CSAPPGGLTYEQYF
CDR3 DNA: TGCAGTGCTCCCCCGGGAGGACTTACCTACGAGCAGTACTTC

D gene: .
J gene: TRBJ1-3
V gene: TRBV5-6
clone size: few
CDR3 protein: CASSLVGGRAGNTIYF
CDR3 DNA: TGTGCCAGCAGCTTGGTTGGGGGGCGCGCTGGAAACACCATATATTTT

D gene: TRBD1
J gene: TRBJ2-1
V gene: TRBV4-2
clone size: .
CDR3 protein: CASSDRTGGKSFYNEQFF
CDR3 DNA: TGTGCCAGCAGCGATAGAACAGGGGGCAAGAGCTTCTACAATGAGCAGTTCTTC

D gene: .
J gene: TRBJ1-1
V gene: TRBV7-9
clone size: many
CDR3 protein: CASSLVRPNTEAFF
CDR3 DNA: TGTGCCAGCAGCTTAGTAAGGCCGAACACTGAAGCTTTCTTT

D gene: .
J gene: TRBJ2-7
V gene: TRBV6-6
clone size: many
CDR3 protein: CASTAMGTLYEQYF
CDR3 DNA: TGTGCCAGCACCGCCATGGGGACCCTCTACGAGCAGTACTTC

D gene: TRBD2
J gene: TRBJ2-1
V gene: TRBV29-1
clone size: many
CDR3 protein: CSVETSGGATYNEQFF
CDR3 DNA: TGCAGCGTTGAAACTAGCGGGGGGGCAACCTACAATGAGCAGTTCTTC

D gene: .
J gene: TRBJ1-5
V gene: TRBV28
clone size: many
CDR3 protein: CASSPRGRGNQPQHF
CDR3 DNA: TGTGCCAGCAGTCCCAGGGGTCGGGGCAATCAGCCCCAGCATTTT

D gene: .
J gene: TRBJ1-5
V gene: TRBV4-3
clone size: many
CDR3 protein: CASSQDTSRGQPQHF
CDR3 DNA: TGCGCCAGCAGCCAGGATACAAGCAGGGGTCAGCCCCAGCATTTT

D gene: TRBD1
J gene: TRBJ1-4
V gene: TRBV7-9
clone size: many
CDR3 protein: CASSSKRGTAGTSTNEKLFF
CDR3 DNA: TGTGCCAGCAGCTCGAAGCGTGGGACAGCCGGAACGTCAACTAATGAAAAACTGTTTTTT

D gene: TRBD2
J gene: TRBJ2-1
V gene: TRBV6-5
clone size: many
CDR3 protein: CASTLAGGGNEQFF
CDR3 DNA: TGTGCCAGCACATTAGCGGGAGGGGGTAATGAGCAGTTCTTC

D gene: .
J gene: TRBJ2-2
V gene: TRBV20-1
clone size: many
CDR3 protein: CSARDPADNTGELFF
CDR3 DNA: TGCAGTGCTAGAGACCCAGCCGATAACACCGGGGAGCTGTTTTTT

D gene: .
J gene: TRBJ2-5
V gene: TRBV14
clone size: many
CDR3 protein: CASSQGTEETQYF
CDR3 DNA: TGTGCCAGCAGCCAAGGGACAGAAGAGACCCAGTACTTC

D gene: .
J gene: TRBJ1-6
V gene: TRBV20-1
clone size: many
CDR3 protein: CSARVSRGLNNSPLHF
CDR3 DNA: TGCAGTGCTAGAGTATCGCGGGGCCTGAATAATTCACCCCTCCACTTT

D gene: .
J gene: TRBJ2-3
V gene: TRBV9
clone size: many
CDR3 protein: CASSVGGLDLDTQYF
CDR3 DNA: TGTGCCAGCAGCGTAGGAGGGCTGGACCTAGATACGCAGTATTTT

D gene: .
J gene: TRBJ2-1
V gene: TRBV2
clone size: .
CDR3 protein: CASRGVANEQFF
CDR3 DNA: TGTGCCAGCAGAGGCGTCGCCAATGAGCAGTTCTTC

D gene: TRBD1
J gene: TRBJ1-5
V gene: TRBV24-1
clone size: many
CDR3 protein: CATSPTGLAPQHF
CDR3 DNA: TGTGCCACCAGTCCGACAGGGCTGGCGCCCCAGCATTTT

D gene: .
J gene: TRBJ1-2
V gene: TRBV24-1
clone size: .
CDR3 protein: CATSDLTGMGGYTF
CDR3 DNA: TGTGCCACCAGTGATTTGACAGGGATGGGTGGCTACACCTTC

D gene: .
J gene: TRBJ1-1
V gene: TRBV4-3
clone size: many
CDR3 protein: CASSQDIFGGNTEAFF
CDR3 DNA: TGCGCCAGCAGCCAAGATATCTTCGGAGGGAATACTGAAGCTTTCTTT

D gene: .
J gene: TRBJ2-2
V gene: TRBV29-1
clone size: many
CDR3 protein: CSVEQENTGELFF
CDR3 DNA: TGCAGCGTTGAGCAGGAGAACACCGGGGAGCTGTTTTTT

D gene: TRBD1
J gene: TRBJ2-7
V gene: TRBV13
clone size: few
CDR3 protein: CASSPRTGHSYEQYF
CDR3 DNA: TGTGCCAGCAGCCCCCGGACAGGGCATTCCTACGAGCAGTACTTC

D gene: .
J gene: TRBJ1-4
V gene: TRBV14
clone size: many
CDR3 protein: CASSQGSSRTAREKLFF
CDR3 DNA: TGTGCCAGCAGCCAAGGTTCGTCCCGGACGGCCCGAGAAAAACTGTTTTTT

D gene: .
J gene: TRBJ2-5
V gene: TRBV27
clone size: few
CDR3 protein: CASSPLGVGGTEETQYF
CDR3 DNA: TGTGCCAGCAGTCCCCTCGGAGTCGGGGGTACGGAAGAGACCCAGTACTTC

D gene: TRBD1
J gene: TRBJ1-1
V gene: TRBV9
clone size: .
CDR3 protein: CASSPGGQGGPEAFF
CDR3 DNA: TGTGCCAGCAGCCCCGGTGGGCAGGGGGGCCCTGAAGCTTTCTTT

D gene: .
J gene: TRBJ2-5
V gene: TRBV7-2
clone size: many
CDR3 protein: CASSFTPLAGRIQETQYF
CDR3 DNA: TGTGCCAGCAGCTTTACCCCGTTGGCGGGGAGGATACAAGAGACCCAGTACTTC

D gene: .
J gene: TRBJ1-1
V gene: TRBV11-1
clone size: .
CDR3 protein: CASSLGGPGRTEAFF
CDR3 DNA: TGTGCCAGCAGCTTAGGGGGGCCGGGTCGCACTGAAGCTTTCTTT

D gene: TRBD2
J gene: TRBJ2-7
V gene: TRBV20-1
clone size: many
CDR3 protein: CSATFRAGAGEQYF
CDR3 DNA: TGCAGTGCTACATTCCGAGCGGGGGCGGGAGAGCAGTACTTC

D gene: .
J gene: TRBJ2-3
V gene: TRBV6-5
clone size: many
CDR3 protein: CASSYEGSFDTQYF
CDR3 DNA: TGTGCCAGCAGTTACGAGGGGAGTTTCGATACGCAGTATTTT

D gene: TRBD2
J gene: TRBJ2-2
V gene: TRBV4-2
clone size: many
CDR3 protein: CASSREGRAANTGELFF
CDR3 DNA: TGTGCCAGCAGCCGAGAGGGGAGGGCCGCGAACACCGGGGAGCTGTTTTTT

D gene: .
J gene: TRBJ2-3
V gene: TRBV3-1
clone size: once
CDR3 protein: CASSQEVAAVGTDTQYF
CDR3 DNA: TGTGCCAGCAGCCAAGAGGTGGCGGCGGTAGGCACAGATACGCAGTATTTT

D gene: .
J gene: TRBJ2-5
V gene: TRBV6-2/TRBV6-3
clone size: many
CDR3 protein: CASSYFAKETQYF
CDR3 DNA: TGTGCCAGCAGTTATTTTGCGAAAGAGACCCAGTACTTC

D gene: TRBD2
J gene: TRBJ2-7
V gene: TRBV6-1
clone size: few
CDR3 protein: CASTGTSGGKSFYEQYF
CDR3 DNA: TGTGCCAGCACCGGGACTAGCGGGGGCAAGTCGTTCTACGAGCAGTACTTC

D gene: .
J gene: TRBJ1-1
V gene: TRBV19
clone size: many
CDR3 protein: CASSGGNTEAFF
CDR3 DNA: TGTGCCAGCAGCGGGGGGAACACTGAAGCTTTCTTT

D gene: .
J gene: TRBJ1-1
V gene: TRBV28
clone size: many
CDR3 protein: CASSSPGGGYTEAFF
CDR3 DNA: TGTGCCAGCAGTTCCCCCGGGGGGGGGTACACTGAAGCTTTCTTT

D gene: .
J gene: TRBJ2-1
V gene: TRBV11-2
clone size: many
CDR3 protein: CASSLFQNNEQFF
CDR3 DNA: TGTGCCAGCAGCTTATTCCAGAACAATGAGCAGTTCTTC

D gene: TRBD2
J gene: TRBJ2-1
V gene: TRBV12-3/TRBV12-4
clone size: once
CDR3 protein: CASSPPPGTSGRAYNEQSF
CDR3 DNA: TGTGCCAGCAGTCCCCCCCCCGGGACTAGCGGGAGGGCCTACAATGAGCAGTCCTTC

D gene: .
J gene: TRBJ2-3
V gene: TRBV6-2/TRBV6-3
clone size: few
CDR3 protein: CASQARTAGKGTDTQYF
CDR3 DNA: TGTGCCAGCCAAGCTCGGACCGCCGGAAAAGGGACAGATACGCAGTATTTT

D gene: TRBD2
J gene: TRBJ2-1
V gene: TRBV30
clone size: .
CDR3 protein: CAWSRREGSYNEQFF
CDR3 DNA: TGTGCCTGGAGTAGGCGGGAGGGATCGTACAATGAGCAGTTCTTC

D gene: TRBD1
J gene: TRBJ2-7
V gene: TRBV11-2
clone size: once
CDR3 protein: CASSSPGQSYERYF
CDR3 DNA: TGTGCCAGCAGCTCACCGGGACAGTCCTACGAGCGGTACTTC

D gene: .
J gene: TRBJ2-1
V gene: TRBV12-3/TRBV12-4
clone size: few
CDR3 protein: CASSGTGPEQFF
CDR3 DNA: TGTGCCAGCAGTGGCACAGGTCCTGAGCAGTTCTTC

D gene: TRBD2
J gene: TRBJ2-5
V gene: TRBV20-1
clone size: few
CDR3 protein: CSARDTSGGAGGVLETQYF
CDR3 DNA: TGCAGTGCTAGGGATACTAGCGGGGGGGCAGGGGGGGTATTAGAGACCCAGTACTTC

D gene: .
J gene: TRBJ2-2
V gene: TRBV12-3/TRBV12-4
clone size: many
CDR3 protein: CASSKDRLGELFF
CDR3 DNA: TGTGCCAGCAGCAAGGACCGTCTCGGGGAGCTGTTTTTT

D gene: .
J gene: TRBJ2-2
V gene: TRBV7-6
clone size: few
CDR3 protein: CAINFRLANTGELFF
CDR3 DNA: TGTGCCATCAATTTTAGGCTAGCGAACACCGGGGAGCTGTTTTTT

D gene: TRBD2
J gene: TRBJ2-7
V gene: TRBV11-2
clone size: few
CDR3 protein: CASSLPSGGYEQYF
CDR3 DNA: TGTGCCAGCAGCTTACCTAGCGGTGGGTACGAGCAGTACTTC

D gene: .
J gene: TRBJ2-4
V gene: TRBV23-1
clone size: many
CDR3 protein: CASSKTVEYRDIENIQYF
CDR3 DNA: TGCGCCAGCAGTAAGACCGTTGAGTATAGGGACATAGAAAACATTCAGTACTTC

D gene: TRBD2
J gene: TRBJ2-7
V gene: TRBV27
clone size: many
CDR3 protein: CASSLSGGSNEQYF
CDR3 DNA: TGTGCCAGCAGTTTATCCGGGGGGTCAAACGAGCAGTACTTC

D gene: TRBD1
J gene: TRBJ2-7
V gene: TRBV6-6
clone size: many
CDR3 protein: CASSGRDRDYEQYF
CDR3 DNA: TGTGCCAGCAGTGGCCGGGACAGGGATTACGAGCAGTACTTC

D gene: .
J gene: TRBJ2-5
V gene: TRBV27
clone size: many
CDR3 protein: CASSSTSWETQYF
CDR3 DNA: TGTGCCAGCAGTTCCACTTCTTGGGAGACCCAGTACTTC

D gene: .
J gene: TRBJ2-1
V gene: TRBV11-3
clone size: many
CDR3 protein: CASSSNVYRDNEQFF
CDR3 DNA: TGTGCCAGCAGCTCCAACGTTTACCGGGACAATGAGCAGTTCTTC